This TCR beta chain appears in the sequencing data of a study of T and B cells in COVID-19 patients. Study overall: Blood was sampled from COVID-19 patients who were either actively infected or recovered. The recovered patients had mostly mild to moderate COVID-19 with outpatient management. The study's findings and limits: Patients with COVID-19 reportedly showed strongly skewed T cell receptor beta variable and joining gene usage.

Multiplex PCR with BIOMED2 TRB-A/B primer pools amplified TRB rearrangements. One entry per CDR3 protein results from TCRdb running MiXCR on the multiplex PCR reads. The profile covers under 2,500 distinct CDR3 sequences, with less than 25% appearing a single time and 50% to 75% taken by the ten largest. From blood, about 250-500 ng of genomic DNA served as TRB template. This CDR3 is 15 amino acids long. V shed 4 bases, J shed 5 bases, and the junction held 5 bases outside the gene matches. Germline values: CDR1 MNHNS, CDR2 SASEGT. Within the sample, this clonotype is medium-sized (0.01 to 0.1%). No antigen is known for it.

The clonotype originates from a human donor with active COVID-19. The chain couples TRBV6-1 to TRBJ2-1; 10 bases agree with TRBD2. The sample consisted of blood. This chain's CDR3 is CASSARTSGHNEQFF. CDR3 DNA: TGTGCCAGCAGTGCTCGGACTAGCGGCCACAATGAGCAGTTCTTC.